A selection of T cell receptor beta chains follows, all from one sample in a study of blood T cell repertoires in COVID-19. TCRdb's table, derived via immunoSEQ multiplex PCR, lists solely in-frame clones and lacks some. This table holds 300,000 to 350,000 clones, about 85% found once. Sequencing was done on a sample of peripheral blood. Receptor source: a man younger than 35 with active or convalescent COVID-19. Both conserved end residues are part of each CDR3. The order of the fields is D gene, V gene, clone size, J gene, CDR3 protein, CDR3 DNA. The D gene is left open where the match is weak. Clone size is given for some rows only: seen once, a few or many times, or a class if the clone is expanded.

.,TRBV6-6,.,TRBJ1-1,CASSYSRDTEAFF,TGTGCCAGCAGTTACTCACGGGACACTGAAGCTTTCTTT
TRBD2,TRBV7-2,.,TRBJ2-2,CASSLWGLASGELFF,TGTGCCAGCAGCTTATGGGGACTAGCCTCCGGGGAGCTGTTTTTT
.,TRBV27,.,TRBJ2-1,CASSLSAGSYNEQFF,TGTGCCAGCAGTTTATCCGCGGGCTCCTACAATGAGCAGTTCTTC
.,TRBV11-2,.,TRBJ2-1,CASSLDFVLRNEQFF,TGTGCCAGCAGCTTAGATTTTGTACTCCGAAATGAGCAGTTCTTC
.,TRBV18,.,TRBJ1-2,CASSPTGDYGYTF,TGTGCCAGCTCACCAACGGGGGACTATGGCTACACCTTC
.,TRBV4-1,.,TRBJ1-2,CASSPSAGDYGYTF,TGCGCCAGCAGCCCCTCAGCGGGAGACTATGGCTACACCTTC
.,TRBV10-3,.,TRBJ2-7,CAISDAGDPYEQYF,TGTGCCATCAGTGACGCAGGGGACCCCTACGAGCAGTACTTC
TRBD1,TRBV14,.,TRBJ2-2,CASSQGVWGTGTGELFF,TGTGCCAGCAGCCAAGGGGTCTGGGGGACAGGCACCGGGGAGCTGTTTTTT
TRBD1,TRBV6-5,.,TRBJ1-1,CASSNRGPMNTEAFF,TGTGCCAGCAGCAACAGGGGGCCTATGAACACTGAAGCTTTCTTT
.,TRBV11-2,few,TRBJ2-5,CASSFRGAKTQYF,TGTGCCAGCAGCTTTAGGGGTGCGAAGACCCAGTACTTC
.,TRBV6-5,.,TRBJ2-1,CASSYRGPYNEQFF,TGTGCCAGCAGTTACAGGGGCCCCTACAATGAGCAGTTCTTC
TRBD1,TRBV11-1,.,TRBJ2-1,CASTPTGVTSYNEQFF,TGTGCCAGCACCCCGACAGGGGTTACCTCCTACAATGAGCAGTTCTTC
TRBD2,TRBV28,.,TRBJ2-1,CASSFPSSGRPYNEQFF,TGTGCCAGCAGTTTTCCCTCTAGCGGGAGACCATACAATGAGCAGTTCTTC
.,TRBV19,.,TRBJ2-2,CASSMGLSTGELFF,TGTGCCAGTAGTATGGGACTGAGCACCGGGGAGCTGTTTTTT
TRBD2,TRBV5-1,.,TRBJ2-5,CASSPPTGLAGGTLQETQYF,TGCGCCAGCAGCCCCCCAACCGGACTAGCGGGGGGAACACTCCAAGAGACCCAGTACTTC
.,TRBV19,.,TRBJ2-1,CASSMWDTKNEQFF,TGTGCCAGTAGTATGTGGGACACCAAAAATGAGCAGTTCTTC